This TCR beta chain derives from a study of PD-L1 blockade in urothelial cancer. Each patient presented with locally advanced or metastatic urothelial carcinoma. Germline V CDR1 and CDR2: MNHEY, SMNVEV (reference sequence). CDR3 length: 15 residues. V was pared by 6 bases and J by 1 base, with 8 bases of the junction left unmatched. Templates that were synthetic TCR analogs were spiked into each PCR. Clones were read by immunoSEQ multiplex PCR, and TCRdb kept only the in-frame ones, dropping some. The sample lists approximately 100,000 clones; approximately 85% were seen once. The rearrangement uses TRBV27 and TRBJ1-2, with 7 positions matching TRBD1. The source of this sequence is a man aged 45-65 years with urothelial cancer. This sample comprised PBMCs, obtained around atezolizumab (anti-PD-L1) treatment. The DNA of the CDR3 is TGTGCCAGCAGCCCAGGGGGAGTTAATAACTATGGCTACACCTTC. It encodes CASSPGGVNNYGYTF.